A single sample gave rise to the 23 T cell receptor beta chains below, sequenced in a study of CD8 T cells in Susac syndrome. RNA totalling about 0.45 to 1 ug underwent reverse transcription with random hexamers. TCRdb reanalysed the immunoSEQ multiplex PCR reads using MiXCR and keeps one entry per CDR3 protein. The sample has some 100,000 distinct CDR3 sequences, about 96% seen once; the top ten hold more than 0.08%. The material sequenced was CD4+ T cells from PBMCs. These receptors were obtained from a human donor in good health.

This rearrangement joins TRBV2 to TRBJ1-5, with D hard to call. The length of the CDR3 is 15 residues. V lost 2 bases and J 2 bases, leaving 10 bases between the germline ends. Germline CDR1 is SNHLY and CDR2 is FYNNEI. The CDR3 spells CASSERPLGNQPQHF. The DNA for the CDR3 is TGTGCCAGCAGTGAAAGGCCTTTGGGCAATCAGCCCCAGCATTTT.

The CDR3 bases are TGTGCCAGCACCTTCGGGGGGGTCTCCTACAATGAGCAGTTCTTC. This translates into CASTFGGVSYNEQFF. J is TRBJ2-1 and V is TRBV5-4; 8 positions agree with TRBD2. V was clipped by 6 bases and J by 0 bases; unmatched bases: 5. This CDR3 comprises 15 residues. The V gene's germline CDR1 is SGHNT and CDR2 YYREEE (reference sequence).

The J gene is TRBJ1-4, the V gene TRBV12-3 or TRBV12-4, with D unclear. CDR3 length equals 14 residues. Trimming stripped 3 bases from V and 7 bases from J, with 12 bases between. DNA of the CDR3: TGTGCCAGCAGTTTTGGAGGGCTGGGTGAAAAACTGTTTTTT. Amino acid sequence: CASSFGGLGEKLFF.

This clonotype was recorded a few times. This chain connects TRBV13 to TRBJ2-6; D possibly corresponds to TRBD2 (5 bases). Germline V gene sequence: CDR1 PRHDT, CDR2 FYEKMQ (reference sequence). The CDR3 is 13 residues long. V gave up 8 bases and J gave up 1 base, with 6 bases separating them. The DNA for the CDR3 is TGTGCCAGCCGGGGTTCTGGGGCCAACGTCCTGACTTTC. Protein product: CASRGSGANVLTF. Full variable domain (rest looked up from reference TRBV13 and TRBJ2-6): AAGVIQSPRHLIKEKRETATLKCYPIPRHDTVYWYQQGPGQDPQFLISFYEKMQSDKGSIPDRFSAQQFSDYHSELNMSSLELGDSALYFCASRGSGANVLTFGAGSRLTVL.

The rearrangement links TRBV6-2 or TRBV6-3 to TRBJ2-5, with a possible D match to TRBD2 (5 bases). The CDR3 totals 17 residues. The V end was cut by 6 bases, the J end by 0 bases, with 20 bases between. Germline CDR1 reads MNHEY; CDR2 reads SVGEGT. The CDR3 DNA reads TGTGCCAGCAGCCCCTTAGGGAGTGCTCGAAACCAAGAGACCCAGTACTTC. Translated: CASSPLGSARNQETQYF.

The table lists this clonotype with a few counts. The V and J genes are TRBV6-1 and TRBJ2-6; D unclear. Germline V gene lookup returns CDR1 MNHNS and CDR2 SASEGT. The CDR3 runs to 15 residues. Trimming cost V 8 bases and J 0 bases, with 11 bases left between them. This CDR3 is CASLDRSSGANVLTF. The CDR3, as DNA: TGTGCCAGCCTCGACCGAAGCTCTGGGGCCAACGTCCTGACTTTC.

The V and J genes are TRBV3-1 and TRBJ2-1; 7 positions match TRBD1. Per the germline V gene, CDR1 is LGHDT and CDR2 is YNNKEL (reference sequence). Trimming at V came to 7 bases and at J to 2 bases, leaving 5 bases not matched to a gene. The CDR3 contains 14 residues. The CDR3 here is CASKGQPPYNEQFF. CDR3 bases: TGTGCCAGCAAGGGACAGCCCCCCTACAATGAGCAGTTCTTC.

The chain has TRBV29-1 and TRBJ1-1, with TRBD1 as a possible D gene (5 bases). The CDR3 is 13 amino acids. V was cut by 6 bases and J by 0 bases, with 11 bases left in between. Germline V gene lookup returns CDR1 SQVTM and CDR2 ANQGSEA. Here the CDR3 DNA reads TGCAGCGTGCGGGGGGGAGTGAACACTGAAGCTTTCTTT. Protein sequence: CSVRGGVNTEAFF.

V is TRBV30 and J is TRBJ2-6; D is uncertain. Deletions cut 1 base from V and 2 bases from J, with 9 bases between. The V gene's germline CDR1 is GTSNPN and CDR2 SVGIG (reference sequence). The CDR3 length is 15 residues. CDR3 sequence: CAWSGWGAGANVLTF. CDR3 sequence (DNA): TGTGCCTGGAGTGGGTGGGGTGCTGGGGCCAACGTCCTGACTTTC.

The CDR3: CASSEPGTGTNVLTF. DNA for the CDR3: TGTGCCAGCAGTGAACCCGGGACAGGGACCAACGTCCTGACTTTC. The chain joins TRBV6-1 to TRBJ2-6, with 9 bases matching TRBD1. The CDR3 spans 15 residues. Germline CDR1 reads MNHNS; CDR2 reads SASEGT. V was clipped by 2 bases and J by 8 bases; unmatched bases: 4.

This sequence joins TRBV6-2 or TRBV6-3 and TRBJ1-1; no reliable D call. Trimming left V 6 bases short and J 0 bases short, with 11 bases between. Germline V CDR1 and CDR2: MNHEY, SVGEGT. This CDR3 region has 14 residues. The CDR3 DNA sequence: TGTGCCAGCAGCCGCAATGCCATGAACACTGAAGCTTTCTTT. Its translation: CASSRNAMNTEAFF.

The V call is TRBV6-4, the J call TRBJ2-1; D not resolved. Germline loops: CDR1 MRHNA, CDR2 SNTAGT. The CDR3 totals 13 residues. V lost 4 bases and J lost 9, with 13 bases in between. CDR3 protein: CASSAARTGEQFF. The CDR3 region has the DNA TGTGCCAGCAGTGCCGCCCGGACGGGTGAGCAGTTCTTC.

This chain connects TRBV20-1 to TRBJ2-1; 9 bases are shared with TRBD2. Germline V gene data show CDR1 as DFQATT and CDR2 as SNEGSKA (reference sequence). Trimming at V came to 6 bases and at J to 7 bases, leaving 4 bases not matched to a gene. The CDR3 covers 12 residues. The CDR3 reads CSAAGGANEQFF. The DNA for the CDR3 is TGCAGTGCCGCGGGGGGGGCTAATGAGCAGTTCTTC.

This chain connects TRBV2 to TRBJ2-7; 10 nucleotides match TRBD1. With V trimmed by 5 bases and J by 0 bases, 1 base remained unmatched. CDR3 length: 14 residues. Germline V gene sequence: CDR1 SNHLY, CDR2 FYNNEI. In nucleotides, the CDR3 is TGTGCCAGCAGTTGGACAGGGGGCTCCTACGAGCAGTACTTC. The encoded protein is CASSWTGGSYEQYF. Looking up the rest from reference TRBV2 and TRBJ2-7 gives the full variable domain: EPEVTQTPSHQVTQMGQEVILRCVPISNHLYFYWYRQILGQKVEFLVSFYNNEISEKSEIFDDQFSVERPDGSNFTLKIRSTKLEDSAMYFCASSWTGGSYEQYFGPGTRLTVT.

The chain uses TRBV5-1 and TRBJ2-3; the D is unclear. The V end lost 3 bases, the J end lost 5 bases, and 13 bases lay between the germline ends. The CDR3 length is 14 residues. Germline V gene data show CDR1 as SGHRS and CDR2 as YFSETQ. CDR3 sequence: CASSSYLNEDTQYF. The CDR3 bases are TGCGCCAGCAGCTCCTACCTGAATGAAGATACGCAGTATTTT.

The chain employs TRBV29-1 and TRBJ1-5; TRBD1 might be the D (6 bases). Germline-derived CDR1 and CDR2 are SQVTM and ANQGSEA. The V end lost 5 bases, the J end lost 4 bases, and 18 bases lay between the germline ends. This CDR3 spans 15 amino acids. CDR3: CSVQEVRGRNQPQHF. CDR3 nucleotide sequence: TGCAGCGTTCAGGAAGTACGGGGGCGAAATCAGCCCCAGCATTTT.

This chain uses TRBV5-4 with TRBJ1-2, with a possible D match to TRBD1 (5 bases). The germline gives CDR1 SGHNT, CDR2 YYREEE (reference sequence). The CDR3 has 14 amino acids. V lost 3 bases and J 4 bases, leaving 13 bases between the germline ends. As DNA, the CDR3 is TGTGCCAGCAGCTCGTGGGGGGAAAGCTATGGCTACACCTTC. Its translation: CASSSWGESYGYTF.

As regards this clonotype: The junction and the germline gene differ at one end; a read error may be behind it. The rearrangement links TRBV5-8 to TRBJ2-3; 8 bases align to TRBD1. Germline CDR1 is SGHTS and CDR2 is YDEGEE. The CDR3 runs 11 residues. CDR3 region: CASSPGQGLHF. The DNA of the CDR3 is TGTGCCAGCAGCCCCGGACAGGGCTTACATTTT.

The genes are TRBV6-5 and TRBJ2-4; D remains ambiguous. Germline V gene lookup returns CDR1 MNHEY and CDR2 SVGAGI. V was clipped by 4 bases and J by 13 bases, with 11 bases between them. The CDR3 sequence is 11 residues long. In DNA, the CDR3 is TGTGCCAGCAGTTCCGGACGGAGACAGTACTTC. It translates to CASSSGRRQYF.

This chain links TRBV6-5 with TRBJ2-7, with 10 bases identical to TRBD2. V was clipped by 8 bases and J by 6 bases; unmatched bases: 7. There are 13 residues in the CDR3. Germline V gene lookup returns CDR1 MNHEY and CDR2 SVGAGI. The chain's CDR3 is CASSLAGALEQYF. CDR3 DNA sequence: TGTGCCAGCTCTCTAGCGGGAGCCCTCGAGCAGTACTTC.

The rearrangement uses TRBV9 and TRBJ2-5, with D perhaps matching TRBD1 (7 bases). Trimming pared 4 bases from V and 4 bases from J, leaving 17 bases between. Germline CDR1 and CDR2: SGDLS and YYNGEE. The CDR3 runs to 15 residues. The CDR3: CASSWAGGGGETQYF. The CDR3 region has the DNA TGTGCCAGCAGCTGGGCAGGGGGAGGAGGAGAGACCCAGTACTTC.

This chain uses TRBV7-9 with TRBJ2-1, with 10 bases that match TRBD2. Germline lookup yields CDR1 SEHNR and CDR2 FQNEAQ (reference sequence). CDR3 length: 16 residues. Trimming cost V 3 bases and J 7 bases; bases outside gene matches: 9. The CDR3 DNA reads as TGTGCCAGCAGCTTTGGTTACGAGCGGGGGGGAAATGAGCAGTTCTTC. This translates into CASSFGYERGGNEQFF.

The chain couples TRBV5-1 to TRBJ2-3; TRBD1 is a possible D gene (7 bases). Germline-derived CDR1 and CDR2 are SGHRS and YFSETQ. CDR3 size: 13 residues. V lost 0 bases, J lost 8 bases, and 10 bases lay in between. The CDR3 is CASSLARGATQYF. The CDR3 DNA reads as TGCGCCAGCAGCTTGGCCAGGGGGGCTACGCAGTATTTT.